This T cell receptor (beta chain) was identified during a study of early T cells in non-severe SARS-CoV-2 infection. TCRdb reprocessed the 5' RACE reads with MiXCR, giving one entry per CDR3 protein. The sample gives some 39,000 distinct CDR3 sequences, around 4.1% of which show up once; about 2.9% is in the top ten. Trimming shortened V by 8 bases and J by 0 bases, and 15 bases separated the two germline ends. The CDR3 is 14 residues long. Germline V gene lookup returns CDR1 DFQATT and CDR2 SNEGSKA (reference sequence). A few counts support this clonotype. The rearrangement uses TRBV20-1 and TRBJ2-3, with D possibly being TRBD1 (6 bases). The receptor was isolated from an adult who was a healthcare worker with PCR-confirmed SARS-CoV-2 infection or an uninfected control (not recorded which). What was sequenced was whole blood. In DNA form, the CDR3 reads TGCAGTAATCTTCAAACAGGGAGCACAGATACGCAGTATTTT. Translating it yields CSNLQTGSTDTQYF.